The next 13 T cell receptor beta chains were all read from a single sample in a study of early T cells in non-severe SARS-CoV-2 infection. Each CDR3 protein is one row after TCRdb ran MiXCR on the 5' RACE reads. The profile shows tens of thousands of distinct CDR3 sequences, 4.9% of them singletons. The specimen sequenced was whole blood. These receptor sequences come from an adult who was a healthcare worker with PCR-confirmed SARS-CoV-2 infection or an uninfected control (not recorded which).

The sample holds many counts of this clonotype. The chain joins TRBV10-2 to TRBJ2-5; 7 bases agree with TRBD2. The CDR3 covers 13 residues. Germline V gives CDR1 WSHSY, CDR2 SAAADI. With 10 bases clipped from V and 5 bases from J, the junction kept 10 bases outside the gene matches. The CDR3 DNA reads TGCGCCACCCACGGACTAGTTGGGGAGACCCAGTACTTC. Translated, it gives CATHGLVGETQYF.

This chain connects TRBV5-8 to TRBJ2-6; D ambiguous. This CDR3 has 15 amino acids. V was shortened by 1 base and J by 0 bases, with 5 bases between the two germline ends. CDR1 and CDR2 from the germline V gene are SGHTS and YDEGEE. CDR3 nucleotide sequence: TGTGCCAGCAGCTTGCAGAGCTCTGGGGCCAACGTCCTGACTTTC. This encodes CASSLQSSGANVLTF.

This clonotype has a count of ten or more. This chain connects TRBV18 to TRBJ2-3; a possible D gene is TRBD2 (5 bases). Germline CDR1 reads KGHSH; CDR2 reads LQKENI. The V end lost 3 bases, the J end lost 1 base, and 11 bases lay between the germline ends. CDR3 size: 15 residues. The CDR3 DNA is TGTGCCAGCTCACCGCCCCTCGGGGGCACAGATACGCAGTATTTT. It is translated as CASSPPLGGTDTQYF.

The chain joins TRBV29-1 to TRBJ2-1, with 7 bases fitting TRBD1. Trimming took 6 bases from V and 2 from J; bases not matched to a gene: 10. The length of the CDR3 is 15 residues. Germline V gene sequence: CDR1 SQVTM, CDR2 ANQGSEA. This CDR3 reads CSVDNRDSPYNEQFF. For the CDR3, the DNA is TGCAGCGTGGACAACCGGGACAGTCCCTACAATGAGCAGTTCTTC.

The chain uses TRBV7-9 and TRBJ2-5; D is ambiguous. CDR1 and CDR2 from the germline V gene are SEHNR and FQNEAQ (reference sequence). The CDR3 consists of 14 residues. V was pared by 1 base and J by 2 bases, with 8 bases between. The CDR3 DNA reads as TGTGCCAGCAGCTTAGTATTGGGGCAAGAGACCCAGTACTTC. Encoded protein: CASSLVLGQETQYF.

In this sample, this clonotype turned up many times. The rearrangement uses TRBV4-2 and TRBJ1-2; D is perhaps TRBD1 (6 bases). CDR1 is LGHNA, CDR2 YNFKEQ, per germline. CDR3 length equals 15 residues. V lost 0 bases, J lost 6 bases, and 14 bases lay in between. The CDR3 coding sequence is TGTGCCAGCAGCCAAGAGGCAGGGGTCTCCCATGGCTACACCTTC. As protein: CASSQEAGVSHGYTF.

This sequence joins TRBV7-3 and TRBJ2-1; D call uncertain. Looked up from germline, CDR1 is SGHTA and CDR2 is FQGTGA. V lost 1 base, J lost 6 bases, and 7 bases lay in between. The CDR3 has 13 residues. CDR3 sequence (DNA): TGTGCCAGCAGCTTAAACGGTGGCAATGAGCAGTTCTTC. It yields the protein CASSLNGGNEQFF.

At least ten counts were recorded for this clonotype. The CDR3, as DNA: TGTGCCAGCAGCGTACGCCGGGACAAAAATAAGTACTTC. Protein product: CASSVRRDKNKYF. V is TRBV28 and J is TRBJ2-7, with D possibly matching TRBD1 (6 bases). The germline V and J ends were trimmed by 6 bases and 11 bases, with 20 bases remaining between them. The CDR3 is 13 residues long. Per the germline V gene, CDR1 is MDHEN and CDR2 is SYDVKM.

This clonotype was counted at least ten times. The genes are TRBV12-3 or TRBV12-4 and TRBJ1-5; 9 bases match TRBD1. Trimming removed 5 bases from V and 4 bases from J; junction bases left unmatched: 6. This CDR3 spans 15 amino acids. This CDR3 reads CASSGAGTGNQPQHF. The CDR3 nucleotides are TGTGCCAGCAGTGGAGCCGGGACAGGGAATCAGCCCCAGCATTTT.

The chain links TRBV5-6 to TRBJ1-2; no clear D gene. CDR1 SGHDT and CDR2 YYEEEE come from the germline V gene. Trimming removed 4 bases from V and 4 bases from J, with 17 bases in between. The CDR3 is 15 amino acids. The CDR3 loop reads CASSKPWGELYGYTF. The CDR3 coding sequence is TGTGCCAGCAGCAAACCCTGGGGAGAGCTCTATGGCTACACCTTC. Combining the CDR3 with reference TRBV5-6 and TRBJ1-2 gives the whole variable domain DAGVTQSPTHLIKTRGQQVTLRCSPKSGHDTVSWYQQALGQGPQFIFQYYEEEERQRGNFPDRFSGHQFPNYSSELNVNALLLGDSALYLCASSKPWGELYGYTFGSGTRLTVV.

The sample holds many counts of this clonotype. The gene calls are TRBV5-1 and TRBJ1-6; the D gene is possibly TRBD1 (6 bases). Germline-derived CDR1 and CDR2 are SGHRS and YFSETQ. The CDR3 is 12 amino acids. V was trimmed by 4 bases and J by 15 bases, leaving 14 bases between them. CDR3 in amino acids: CASSGRDTVLHF. CDR3 coding DNA: TGCGCCAGCAGCGGGCGGGACACTGTCCTCCACTTT.

This clonotype appeared many times. The gene calls are TRBV7-9 and TRBJ2-7; D tentatively fits TRBD1 or TRBD2 (7 bases each). Per germline, CDR1 SEHNR and CDR2 FQNEAQ (reference sequence). The CDR3 is 15 residues long. Deletions cut 2 bases from V and 3 bases from J, with 14 bases between. In nucleotides, the CDR3 is TGTGCCAGCAGCTTAATCCAGGGGGGGAACTACGAGCAGTACTTC. This translates into CASSLIQGGNYEQYF.

This clonotype was detected a few times. This rearrangement joins TRBV5-1 to TRBJ1-1; TRBD1 matches 7 bases. After removal of 1 base from V and 4 bases from J, the junction contained 4 bases not matched to a gene. This CDR3 is 14 amino acids long. CDR1 is SGHRS, CDR2 YFSETQ, per germline. The CDR3 loop reads CASSLRQGSTEAFF. As DNA, the CDR3 is TGCGCCAGCAGCTTGAGACAGGGAAGCACTGAAGCTTTCTTT.